This T cell receptor beta chain emerged from a study of vaccination effects on CD4 cells after COVID-19. This clone has only one observation. What it binds is unknown. Profiled with immunoSEQ multiplex PCR; TCRdb holds only in-frame clones, not every one. Here the sample spans more than 45,000 clones, about 74% being singletons. CDR1 SGHKS and CDR2 YYEKEE come from the germline V gene (reference sequence). V lost 3 bases and J lost 1, with 13 bases in between. This CDR3 spans 16 amino acids. Study-level findings and limits: Of the vaccine-induced clones from healthy vaccinees, merely 1 of 255 recognized common cold coronaviruses as well.

The authors isolated CD4+ T cells after around 11 days of culture. The material was CD4+ T cells from PBMCs cultured without peptide, obtained before COVID-19 vaccination. The TCR was taken from a human donor who received a COVID-19 vaccine. The chain carries TRBV5-5 and TRBJ2-2; D is perhaps TRBD1 (6 bases). The CDR3 spells CASSSSGTLNTGELFF. Here the CDR3 DNA reads TGTGCCAGCAGCTCATCCGGGACATTGAACACCGGGGAGCTGTTTTTT.